These 12 T cell receptor beta chains share one sample of origin, sequenced in a study of T-cell reconstitution after alpha-beta-depleted transplantation in children. Preparation of the TCRbeta library used unique molecular identifiers. One entry per CDR3 protein results from TCRdb running MiXCR on the PCR reads. Of 190,000 or so distinct CDR3 sequences in the sample, around 7% are singletons; the top ten hold 3% to 3.5%. Sequences were derived from PBMCs from the stem cell graft donor, sampled from the stem cell graft. The receptor source for this set is a human donor who donated a stem cell graft to a child with Wiskott-Aldrich syndrome.

This clonotype was detected many times. V gene TRBV4-3 combines with J gene TRBJ1-6; D gene ambiguous. This CDR3 spans 13 amino acids. Trimming took 0 bases from V and 8 from J, leaving 5 bases between them. CDR1 is LGHNA and CDR2 is YSLEER in the germline V gene. The CDR3 DNA sequence: TGCGCCAGCAGCCAAGATAGGGATTCACCCCTCCACTTT. This gives the protein CASSQDRDSPLHF.

This clonotype appeared many times. The chain recombines TRBV7-2 with TRBJ1-5; the D is unclear. V dropped 5 bases and J dropped 7 bases, with 12 bases sitting between them. The CDR3 has 13 residues. Germline-derived CDR1 and CDR2 are SGHTA and FQGNSA. As DNA, the CDR3 is TGTGCCAGCAGCCTAAGATCGGGGCAGCCCCAGCATTTT. Translation gives CASSLRSGQPQHF. Combining the CDR3 with reference TRBV7-2 and TRBJ1-5 gives the whole variable domain GAGVSQSPSNKVTEKGKDVELRCDPISGHTALYWYRQSLGQGLEFLIYFQGNSAPDKSGLPSDRFSAERTGGSVSTLTIQRTQQEDSAVYLCASSLRSGQPQHFGDGTRLSIL.

This clonotype has at least ten counts. This chain uses TRBV7-2 with TRBJ1-2; D not certain. V lost 5 bases and J 4 bases, leaving 11 bases between the germline ends. Germline V gene sequence: CDR1 SGHTA, CDR2 FQGNSA. The CDR3 covers 13 residues. The CDR3 reads CASSLGRSYGYTF. The CDR3 DNA sequence: TGTGCCAGCAGCCTCGGAAGGAGCTATGGCTACACCTTC. Drawing the rest from reference TRBV7-2 and TRBJ1-2, the complete variable domain is GAGVSQSPSNKVTEKGKDVELRCDPISGHTALYWYRQSLGQGLEFLIYFQGNSAPDKSGLPSDRFSAERTGGSVSTLTIQRTQQEDSAVYLCASSLGRSYGYTFGSGTRLTVV.

Only a few counts were recorded for this clonotype. CDR3 loop: CASTPGHRMNTEAFF. The CDR3 DNA sequence: TGTGCCAGCACCCCCGGACACCGGATGAACACTGAAGCTTTCTTT. The chain recombines TRBV28 with TRBJ1-1; D possibly corresponds to TRBD1 (5 bases). Trimming took 7 bases from V and 0 from J, leaving 15 bases between them. This CDR3 is 15 amino acids long. Per the germline V gene, CDR1 is MDHEN and CDR2 is SYDVKM.

This clonotype occurred many times. V is TRBV10-2 and J is TRBJ2-1, with 7 positions matching TRBD1. There are 12 residues in the CDR3. CDR1 is WSHSY and CDR2 is SAAADI in the germline V gene. V trimming: 5 bases; J trimming: 7 bases; junction bases outside the gene matches: 2. The CDR3 region has the DNA TGCGCCAGCAGTAAACAGGGGAATGAGCAGTTCTTC. Amino acids: CASSKQGNEQFF.

This clonotype was observed many times. The CDR3 loop is CATSDFLRGGNEQFF. As DNA, the CDR3 is TGTGCCACCAGTGATTTTCTCCGGGGTGGCAATGAGCAGTTCTTC. The V and J genes are TRBV24-1 and TRBJ2-1; D may be TRBD2 (5 bases). CDR1 is KGHDR and CDR2 is SFDVKD in the germline V gene. V lost 1 base to trimming and J lost 6 bases, with 12 bases between them. The CDR3 has 15 residues.

Concerning this clonotype itself: At one end the junction does not follow the germline gene, possibly because of a read error. The chain combines TRBV7-2 with TRBJ1-2, with a tentative D call TRBD1 (5 bases). The CDR3 sequence is 14 residues long. Germline CDR1 SGHTA, CDR2 FQGNSA. The CDR3 DNA reads TGTGCCAGCAGCCTAGCCGAGGGGAAGTATGGCTACACCTTC. It specifies CASSLAEGKYGYTF. The full variable domain, with the rest looked up from reference TRBV7-2 and TRBJ1-2, is GAGVSQSPSNKVTEKGKDVELRCDPISGHTALYWYRQSLGQGLEFLIYFQGNSAPDKSGLPSDRFSAERTGGSVSTLTIQRTQQEDSAVYLCASSLAEGKYGYTFGSGTRLTVV.

This clonotype has a count of ten or more. The genes are TRBV4-1 and TRBJ2-1; the match to TRBD2 covers 11 bases. CDR3 size: 15 residues. V trimming: 7 bases; J trimming: 2 bases; junction bases outside the gene matches: 4. Germline CDR1 MGHRA, CDR2 YSYEKL. The CDR3 DNA sequence: TGCGCCAGCAAACTAGCGGGGGACCCCTACAATGAGCAGTTCTTC. Protein sequence: CASKLAGDPYNEQFF.

This clonotype was observed at least ten times. The DNA for the CDR3 is TGCAGTGCTAGGGCCGCCTCAACCAACACAGATACGCAGTATTTT. Its protein is CSARAASTNTDTQYF. This chain links TRBV20-1 with TRBJ2-3; D not resolved. CDR3 length: 15 residues. V was cut by 3 bases and J by 2 bases, with 15 bases left in between. Germline V lookup: CDR1 DFQATT, CDR2 SNEGSKA (reference sequence).

This clonotype was counted ten times or more. The CDR3 spells CASSLALGGTDTQYF. The CDR3 nucleotides are TGTGCCAGCAGCTTAGCGCTGGGGGGCACAGATACGCAGTATTTT. The V call is TRBV7-9, the J call TRBJ2-3; D is perhaps TRBD1 or TRBD2 (5 bases each). The germline V gene encodes CDR1 SEHNR and CDR2 FQNEAQ (reference sequence). CDR3 size: 15 residues. V gave up 0 bases and J gave up 1 base, with 8 bases separating them.

At least ten counts were recorded for this clonotype. V gene TRBV7-2 combines with J gene TRBJ2-1, with TRBD1 identical over 9 bases. From germline, CDR1 is SGHTA and CDR2 FQGNSA. The CDR3 contains 16 residues. The V segment lost 4 bases and the J segment 2 bases; nucleotides outside the gene matches: 6. DNA for the CDR3: TGTGCCAGCAGCTCTTTCCGGGACAGGGCCTACAATGAGCAGTTCTTC. Amino acid sequence: CASSSFRDRAYNEQFF.

This clonotype was detected ten times or more. The CDR3 loop is CAWSVSVSTDTQYF. The CDR3 DNA reads as TGTGCCTGGAGTGTTAGCGTAAGCACAGATACGCAGTATTTT. The chain uses TRBV30 and TRBJ2-3, with a tentative D call TRBD2 (5 bases). The CDR3 length is 14 residues. Between the trimmed V and J ends, which lost 0 bases and 0 bases, there was a span of 7 bases. Germline-derived CDR1 and CDR2 are GTSNPN and SVGIG (reference sequence).